The 8 T cell receptor beta chains below were found in one sample sequenced in a study of T cell repertoires in cytomegalovirus infection. No antigen has been assigned to these receptors. One entry per CDR3 protein results from TCRdb running MiXCR on the reads. This table has 450,000 to 600,000 distinct CDR3 sequences, 30% to 35% appearing once. Specimen: cultured PBMCs, collected from culture after CMV antigen stimulation. These receptors were collected from a human donor in good health (CMV status not recorded). Some clones in this sample may be carry-over from other donors' samples.

A few counts support this clonotype. V gene TRBV2 combines with J gene TRBJ2-3; D not resolved. V dropped 5 bases and J dropped 0 bases, with 9 bases sitting between them. Germline V gene sequence: CDR1 SNHLY, CDR2 FYNNEI. The CDR3 totals 14 residues. The CDR3 loop reads CASSRATSTDTQYF. CDR3 nucleotide sequence: TGTGCCAGCAGTCGTGCTACTAGCACAGATACGCAGTATTTT. Supplemented by reference TRBV2 and TRBJ2-3, the full variable domain reads EPEVTQTPSHQVTQMGQEVILRCVPISNHLYFYWYRQILGQKVEFLVSFYNNEISEKSEIFDDQFSVERPDGSNFTLKIRSTKLEDSAMYFCASSRATSTDTQYFGPGTRLTVL.

The rearrangement uses TRBV7-2 and TRBJ1-1, with 10 positions matching TRBD1. V shed 6 bases and J 7 bases; nucleotides not matched to a gene: 5. CDR3 length equals 13 residues. The germline V gene encodes CDR1 SGHTA and CDR2 FQGNSA. CDR3 nucleotides: TGTGCCAGCAGATTGACAGGGGGCAATGAAGCTTTCTTT. Translating it yields CASRLTGGNEAFF.

This clonotype has just one count. The rearrangement joins TRBV7-2 to TRBJ2-1; 9 positions agree with TRBD2. The ends lost 1 base at V and 7 bases at J; junction bases unmatched: 8. The CDR3 runs to 16 residues. CDR1 is SGHTA and CDR2 is FQGNSA in the germline V gene. CDR3 bases: TGTGCCAGCAGCTTAGGAGGCGCGGGAGGGTGGAATGAGCAGTTCTTC. Its protein is CASSLGGAGGWNEQFF.

The chain links TRBV7-6 to TRBJ2-1; weak D call: TRBD2 (5 bases). Trimming left V 3 bases short and J 0 bases short, with 15 bases between. The CDR3 loop spans 17 amino acids. Germline CDR1 reads SGHVS; CDR2 reads FNYEAQ. The CDR3 sequence is CASSFGAAGSSYNEQFF. CDR3 nucleotide sequence: TGTGCCAGCAGCTTCGGTGCGGCGGGTAGCTCCTACAATGAGCAGTTCTTC.

This clonotype was picked up a small number of times. The CDR3 here is CASSASGGKGYGYTF. CDR3 nucleotides: TGTGCCAGCAGCGCGTCAGGGGGCAAAGGCTATGGCTACACCTTC. The V and J genes are TRBV7-2 and TRBJ1-2; TRBD1 matches 8 bases. CDR1 is SGHTA and CDR2 is FQGNSA in the germline V gene. After removal of 5 bases from V and 4 bases from J, the junction contained 9 bases not matched to a gene. CDR3 length: 15 residues.

The table lists this clonotype with a count of one. The chain combines TRBV19 with TRBJ2-1; 9 bases are shared with TRBD2. This CDR3 is built from 14 residues. CDR1 is LNHDA and CDR2 is SQIVND in the germline V gene (reference sequence). The V segment lost 5 bases and the J segment 10 bases; nucleotides outside the gene matches: 9. This CDR3 reads CASSVTSGFGEQFF. The CDR3 DNA sequence: TGTGCCAGTAGTGTGACTAGCGGATTTGGGGAGCAGTTCTTC.

The V gene is TRBV24-1, the J gene TRBJ2-3; D not certain. CDR3 length equals 13 residues. Deletions cut 9 bases from V and 2 bases from J, with 11 bases between. CDR1 is KGHDR and CDR2 is SFDVKD in the germline V gene. CDR3 sequence: CATGVEVTDTQYF. DNA for the CDR3: TGTGCCACCGGGGTAGAGGTCACAGATACGCAGTATTTT.

The chain couples TRBV24-1 to TRBJ2-2; D call uncertain. The V end lost 0 bases, the J end lost 3 bases, and 7 bases lay between the germline ends. The CDR3 sequence is 15 residues long. Germline values: CDR1 KGHDR, CDR2 SFDVKD. The CDR3 sequence: CATSDLRTDTGELFF. CDR3 coding DNA: TGTGCCACCAGTGATTTGAGAACGGACACCGGGGAGCTGTTTTTT.